Listed here is a single T cell receptor beta chain. Its antigen is unknown. Only in-frame clones appear in the TCRdb table, and some are missing; sequencing was by immunoSEQ multiplex PCR. The table records roughly 270,000 clones, 88% of them present only once. The source of the sample is a study of cytomegalovirus exposure and HLA in healthy donors. Study at large: The use of the same platform for the 120 or so validation repertoires and the 600 to 800 first-cohort repertoires was reported by a later analysis.

Overall study findings and caveats: Some TCR beta chains (roughly 160 of them) were listed as cytomegalovirus-associated. Whilst most TCR sequences proved rare, a subset of public TCRs occurred across many donors. In the roughly 130 validation repertoires, a later analysis found that first-cohort TCR clusters tended to co-occur.

The CDR3 covers 19 residues. The germline V gene encodes CDR1 GTSNPN and CDR2 SVGIG (reference sequence). Trimming took 4 bases from V and 0 from J, leaving 28 bases between them. Sequenced: PBMCs. The rearrangement links TRBV30 to TRBJ2-7; maybe TRBD2 (7 bases). This TCR was sampled from a woman between 18 and 29 years old in good health and CMV-seronegative. In nucleotides, the CDR3 is TGTGCCTGGATACCCATCGTGGGGGGGGCCGGTCCCAGCTCCTACGAGCAGTACTTC. Its protein is CAWIPIVGGAGPSSYEQYF.